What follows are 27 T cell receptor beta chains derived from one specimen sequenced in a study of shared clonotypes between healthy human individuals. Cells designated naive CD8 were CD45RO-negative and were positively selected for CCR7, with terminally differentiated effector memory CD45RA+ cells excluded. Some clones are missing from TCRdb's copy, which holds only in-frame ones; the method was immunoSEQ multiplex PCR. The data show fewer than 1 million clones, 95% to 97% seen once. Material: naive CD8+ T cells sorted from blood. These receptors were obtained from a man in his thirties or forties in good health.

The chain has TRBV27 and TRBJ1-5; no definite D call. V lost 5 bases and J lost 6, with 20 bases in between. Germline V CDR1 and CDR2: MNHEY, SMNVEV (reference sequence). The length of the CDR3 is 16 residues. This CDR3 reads CASSPTGTELGQPQHF. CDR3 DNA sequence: TGTGCCAGCAGTCCCACCGGCACGGAACTGGGTCAGCCCCAGCATTTT.

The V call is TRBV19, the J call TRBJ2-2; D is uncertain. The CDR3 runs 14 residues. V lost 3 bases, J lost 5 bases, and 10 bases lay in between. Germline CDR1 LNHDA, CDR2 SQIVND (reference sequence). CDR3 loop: CASSINRRTGELFF. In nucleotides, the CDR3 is TGTGCCAGTAGTATTAACAGAAGAACCGGGGAGCTGTTTTTT.

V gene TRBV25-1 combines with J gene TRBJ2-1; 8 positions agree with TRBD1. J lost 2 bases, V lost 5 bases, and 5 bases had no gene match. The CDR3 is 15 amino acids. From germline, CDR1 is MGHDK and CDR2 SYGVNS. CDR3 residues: CASSLGTGAYNEQFF. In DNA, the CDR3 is TGTGCCAGCAGTCTCGGGACAGGTGCCTACAATGAGCAGTTCTTC.

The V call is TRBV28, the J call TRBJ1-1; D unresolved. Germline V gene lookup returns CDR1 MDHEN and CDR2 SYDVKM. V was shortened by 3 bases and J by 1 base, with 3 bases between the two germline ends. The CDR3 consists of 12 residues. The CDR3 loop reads CASSFPNTEAFF. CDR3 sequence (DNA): TGTGCCAGCAGTTTCCCGAACACTGAAGCTTTCTTT.

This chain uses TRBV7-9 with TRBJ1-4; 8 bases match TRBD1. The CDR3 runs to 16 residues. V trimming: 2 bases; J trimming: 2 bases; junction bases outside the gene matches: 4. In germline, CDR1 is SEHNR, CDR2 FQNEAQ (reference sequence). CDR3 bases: TGTGCCAGCAGCTTAAGGCAGGGGGCTACTAATGAAAAACTGTTTTTT. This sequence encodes CASSLRQGATNEKLFF.

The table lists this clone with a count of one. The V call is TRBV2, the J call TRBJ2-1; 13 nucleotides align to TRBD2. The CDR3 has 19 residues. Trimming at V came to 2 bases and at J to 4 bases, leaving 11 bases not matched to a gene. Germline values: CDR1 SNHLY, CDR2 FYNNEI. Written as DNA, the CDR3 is TGTGCCAGCAGTGAACCCCAGACTAGCGGGAGGTTCTTTTACAATGAGCAGTTCTTC. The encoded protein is CASSEPQTSGRFFYNEQFF. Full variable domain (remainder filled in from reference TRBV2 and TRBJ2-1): EPEVTQTPSHQVTQMGQEVILRCVPISNHLYFYWYRQILGQKVEFLVSFYNNEISEKSEIFDDQFSVERPDGSNFTLKIRSTKLEDSAMYFCASSEPQTSGRFFYNEQFFGPGTRLTVL.

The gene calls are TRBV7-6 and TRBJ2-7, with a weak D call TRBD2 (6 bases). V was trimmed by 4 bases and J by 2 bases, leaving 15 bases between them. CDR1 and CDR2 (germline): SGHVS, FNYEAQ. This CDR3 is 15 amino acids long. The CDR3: CASSSGVGETYEQYF. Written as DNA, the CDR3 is TGTGCCAGCAGCTCGGGGGTGGGGGAAACCTACGAGCAGTACTTC.

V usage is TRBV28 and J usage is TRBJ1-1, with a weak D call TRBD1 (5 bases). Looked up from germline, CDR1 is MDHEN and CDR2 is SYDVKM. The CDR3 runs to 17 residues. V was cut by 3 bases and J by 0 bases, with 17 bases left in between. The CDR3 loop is CASSFFGQWGLNTEAFF. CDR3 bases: TGTGCCAGCAGTTTCTTCGGACAATGGGGCCTGAACACTGAAGCTTTCTTT. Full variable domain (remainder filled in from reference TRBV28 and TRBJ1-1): DVKVTQSSRYLVKRTGEKVFLECVQDMDHENMFWYRQDPGLGLRLIYFSYDVKMKEKGDIPEGYSVSREKKERFSLILESASTNQTSMYLCASSFFGQWGLNTEAFFGQGTRLTVV.

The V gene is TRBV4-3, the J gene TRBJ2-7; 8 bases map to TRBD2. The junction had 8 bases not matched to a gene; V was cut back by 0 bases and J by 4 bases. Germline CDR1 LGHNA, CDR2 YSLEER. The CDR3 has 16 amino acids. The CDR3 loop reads CASSQDLGTRSYEQYF. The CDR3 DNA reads TGCGCCAGCAGCCAAGATCTCGGGACTAGGAGTTACGAGCAGTACTTC.

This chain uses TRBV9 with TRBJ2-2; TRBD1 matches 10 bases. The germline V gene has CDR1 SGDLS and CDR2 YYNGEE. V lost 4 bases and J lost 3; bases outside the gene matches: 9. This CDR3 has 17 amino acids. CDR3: CASSIPRDRGYTGELFF. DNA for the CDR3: TGTGCCAGCAGCATACCTAGGGACAGGGGATACACCGGGGAGCTGTTTTTT.

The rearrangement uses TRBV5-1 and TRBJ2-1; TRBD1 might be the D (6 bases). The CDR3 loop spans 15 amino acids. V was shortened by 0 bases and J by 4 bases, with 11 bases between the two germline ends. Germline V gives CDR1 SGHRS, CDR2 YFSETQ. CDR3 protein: CASSLEGTPYNEQFF. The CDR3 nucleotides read TGCGCCAGCAGCTTGGAGGGGACACCTTACAATGAGCAGTTCTTC.

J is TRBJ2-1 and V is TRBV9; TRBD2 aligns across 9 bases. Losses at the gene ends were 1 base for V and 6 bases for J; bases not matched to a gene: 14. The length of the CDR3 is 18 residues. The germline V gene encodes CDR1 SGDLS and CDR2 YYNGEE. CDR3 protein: CASSVPPGGREGVNEQFF. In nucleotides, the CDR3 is TGTGCCAGCAGCGTACCGCCGGGAGGGCGGGAGGGGGTCAATGAGCAGTTCTTC.

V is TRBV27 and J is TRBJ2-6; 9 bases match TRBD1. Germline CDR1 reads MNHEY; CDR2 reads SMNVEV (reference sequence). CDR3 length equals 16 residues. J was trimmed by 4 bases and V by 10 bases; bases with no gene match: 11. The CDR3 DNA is TGTGCCACCACCCGGGACAGGGCTGCCGGGGCCAACGTCCTGACTTTC. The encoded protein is CATTRDRAAGANVLTF.

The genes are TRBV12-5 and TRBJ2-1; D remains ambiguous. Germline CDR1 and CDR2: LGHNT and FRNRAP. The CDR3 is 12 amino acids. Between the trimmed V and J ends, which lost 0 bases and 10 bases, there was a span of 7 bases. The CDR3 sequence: CASGLVIGEQFF. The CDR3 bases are TGTGCTAGTGGTTTGGTAATCGGGGAGCAGTTCTTC.

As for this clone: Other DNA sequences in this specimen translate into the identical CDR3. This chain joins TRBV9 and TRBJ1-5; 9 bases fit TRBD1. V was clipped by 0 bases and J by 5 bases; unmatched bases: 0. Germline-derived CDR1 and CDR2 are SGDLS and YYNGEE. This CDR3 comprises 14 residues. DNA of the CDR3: TGTGCCAGCAGCGTAGGACAGGGGGATCAGCCCCAGCATTTT. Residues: CASSVGQGDQPQHF.

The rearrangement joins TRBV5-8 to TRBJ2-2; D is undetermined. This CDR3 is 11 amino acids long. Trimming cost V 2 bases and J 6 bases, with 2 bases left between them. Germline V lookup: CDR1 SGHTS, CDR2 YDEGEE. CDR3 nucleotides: TGTGCCAGCAGCTTCTCCGGGGAGCTGTTTTTT. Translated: CASSFSGELFF. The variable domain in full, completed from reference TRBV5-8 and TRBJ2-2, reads EAGVTQSPTHLIKTRGQQATLRCSPISGHTSVYWYQQALGLGLQFLLWYDEGEERNRGNFPPRFSGRQFPNYSSELNVNALELEDSALYLCASSFSGELFFGEGSRLTVL.

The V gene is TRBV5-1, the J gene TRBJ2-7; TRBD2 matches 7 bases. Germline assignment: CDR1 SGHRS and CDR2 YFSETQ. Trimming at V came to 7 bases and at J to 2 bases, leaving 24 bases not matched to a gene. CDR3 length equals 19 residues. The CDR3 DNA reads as TGCGCCAGCCGTTTTGAGGGAGGGGCGCTGGTAGCTGTTACCTACGAGCAGTACTTC. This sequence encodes CASRFEGGALVAVTYEQYF. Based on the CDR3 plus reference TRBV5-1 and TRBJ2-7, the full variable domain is KAGVTQTPRYLIKTRGQQVTLSCSPISGHRSVSWYQQTPGQGLQFLFEYFSETQRNKGNFPGRFSGRQFSNSRSEMNVSTLELGDSALYLCASRFEGGALVAVTYEQYFGPGTRLTVT.

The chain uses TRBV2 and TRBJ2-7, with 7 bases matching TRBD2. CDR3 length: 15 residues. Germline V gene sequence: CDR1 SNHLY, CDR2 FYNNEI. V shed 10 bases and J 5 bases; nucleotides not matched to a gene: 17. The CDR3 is CAIRREYGRLHEQYF. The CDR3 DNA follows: TGTGCCATCCGACGCGAGTACGGGAGGTTGCACGAGCAGTACTTC. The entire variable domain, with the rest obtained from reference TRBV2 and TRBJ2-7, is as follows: EPEVTQTPSHQVTQMGQEVILRCVPISNHLYFYWYRQILGQKVEFLVSFYNNEISEKSEIFDDQFSVERPDGSNFTLKIRSTKLEDSAMYFCAIRREYGRLHEQYFGPGTRLTVT.

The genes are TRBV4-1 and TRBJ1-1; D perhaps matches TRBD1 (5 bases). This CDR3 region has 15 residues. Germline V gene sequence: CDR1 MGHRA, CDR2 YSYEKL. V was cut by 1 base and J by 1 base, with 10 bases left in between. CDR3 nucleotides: TGCGCCAGCAGCCAAGTTCGGGGGAGGAACACTGAAGCTTTCTTT. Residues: CASSQVRGRNTEAFF.

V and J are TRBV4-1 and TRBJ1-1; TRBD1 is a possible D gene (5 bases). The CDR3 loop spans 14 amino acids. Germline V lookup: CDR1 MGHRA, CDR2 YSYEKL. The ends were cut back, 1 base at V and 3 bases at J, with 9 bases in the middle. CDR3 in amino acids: CASSQGMGDTEAFF. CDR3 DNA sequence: TGCGCCAGCAGCCAAGGTATGGGGGACACTGAAGCTTTCTTT.

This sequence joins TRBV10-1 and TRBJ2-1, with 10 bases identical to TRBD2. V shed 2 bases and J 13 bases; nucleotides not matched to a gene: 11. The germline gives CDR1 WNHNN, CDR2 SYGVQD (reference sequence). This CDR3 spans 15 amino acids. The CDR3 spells CASSEGLAGVLTQFF. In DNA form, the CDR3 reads TGCGCCAGCAGTGAGGGCCTAGCGGGAGTTCTAACCCAGTTCTTC.

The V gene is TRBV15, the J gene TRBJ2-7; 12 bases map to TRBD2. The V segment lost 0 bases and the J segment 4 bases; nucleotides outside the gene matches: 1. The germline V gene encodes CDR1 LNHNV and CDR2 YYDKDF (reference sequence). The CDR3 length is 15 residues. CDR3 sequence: CATSRELAGGYEQYF. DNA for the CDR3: TGTGCCACCAGCAGAGAACTAGCGGGAGGATACGAGCAGTACTTC.

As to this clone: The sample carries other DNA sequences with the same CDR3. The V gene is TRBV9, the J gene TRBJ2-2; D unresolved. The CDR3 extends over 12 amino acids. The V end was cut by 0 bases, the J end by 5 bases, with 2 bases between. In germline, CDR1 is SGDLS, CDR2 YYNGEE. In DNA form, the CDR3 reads TGTGCCAGCAGCGTAGCTACCGGGGAGCTGTTTTTT. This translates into CASSVATGELFF.

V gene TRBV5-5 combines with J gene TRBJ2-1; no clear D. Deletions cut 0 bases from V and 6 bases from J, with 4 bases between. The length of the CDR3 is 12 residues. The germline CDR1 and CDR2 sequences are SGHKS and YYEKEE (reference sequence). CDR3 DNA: TGTGCCAGCAGCTTGGCCTCCAATGAGCAGTTCTTC. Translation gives CASSLASNEQFF. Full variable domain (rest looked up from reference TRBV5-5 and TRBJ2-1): DAGVTQSPTHLIKTRGQQVTLRCSPISGHKSVSWYQQVLGQGPQFIFQYYEKEERGRGNFPDRFSARQFPNYSSELNVNALLLGDSALYLCASSLASNEQFFGPGTRLTVL.

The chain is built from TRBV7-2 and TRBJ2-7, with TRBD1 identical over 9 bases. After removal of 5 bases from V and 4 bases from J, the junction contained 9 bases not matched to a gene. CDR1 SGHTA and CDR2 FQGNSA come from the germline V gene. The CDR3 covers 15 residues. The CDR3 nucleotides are TGTGCCAGCAGCGAATCGGTAGGACAGGGGTACGAGCAGTACTTC. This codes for CASSESVGQGYEQYF.

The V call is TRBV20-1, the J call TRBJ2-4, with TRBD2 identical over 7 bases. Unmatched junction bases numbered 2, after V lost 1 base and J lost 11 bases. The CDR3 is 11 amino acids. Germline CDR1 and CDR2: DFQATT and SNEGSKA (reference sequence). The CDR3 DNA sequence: TGCAGTGCTAGAGCCACTAGCGTTCAGTACTTC. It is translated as CSARATSVQYF.

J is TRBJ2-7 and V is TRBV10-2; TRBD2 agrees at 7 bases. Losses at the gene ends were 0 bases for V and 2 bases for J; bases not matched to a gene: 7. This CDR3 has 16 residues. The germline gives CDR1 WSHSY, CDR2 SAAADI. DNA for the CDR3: TGCGCCAGCAGTGAGTCGAGCGGGATGATTCCCTACGAGCAGTACTTC. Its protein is CASSESSGMIPYEQYF.